This T cell receptor (beta chain) was found in a study of molecular identifiers for immune sequencing clone quantification. It was from about 21,000 to 970,000 sorted cells, with 10%, 30% or 50% RNA, that naive CD8 libraries came. Sorting recovered naive CD8 T cells on a CD8+CD4-CCR7+CD45RA+ profile. Preparation methods for the bulk TCR libraries were those previously described, with listed TCR primers. TCRdb passed the PCR reads through MiXCR, listing each CDR3 protein once. This table holds around 40,000 distinct CDR3 sequences, over 15% found once. V was clipped by 6 bases and J by 3 bases; unmatched bases: 5. This CDR3 has 14 residues. From germline, CDR1 is MDHEN and CDR2 SYDVKM.

Source material: naive CD8+ T cells from blood, with Jurkat cell RNA spiked in. Sample subset: FACS-sorted CD8+CD4-CCR7+CD45RA+ naive T cells. The source is a human donor in good health. Some libraries in this study had Jurkat cell RNA spiked in. The chain carries TRBV28 and TRBJ2-7, with 10 positions matching TRBD2. The CDR3 protein is CASSTSGDDYEQYF. The DNA of the CDR3 is TGTGCCAGCAGCACTAGCGGGGACGACTACGAGCAGTACTTC.